Listed below are T cell receptor beta chains from one sample, sequenced in a study of HIV-infected patients and healthy controls. MiXCR was run by TCRdb on the 5' RACE reads, yielding one entry per CDR3 protein. In the table there are around 58,000 distinct CDR3 sequences, about a fifth of which are singletons. What was sequenced was CD4+ T cells from blood. Source of these receptors: a human donor in good health. Each CDR3 is given with its conserved first and last residue. The order of the fields is D gene, V gene, J gene, clone size, CDR3 protein, CDR3 DNA. D genes are given only for firm matches. Clone size, where shown, is once, few, many, or a class for clones that have expanded.

d_gene: TRBD2
v_gene: TRBV20-1
j_gene: TRBJ2-3
abundance: few
CDR3aa: CSARGGEGITDTQYF
CDR3nt: TGCAGTGCTAGAGGGGGGGAGGGGATCACAGATACGCAGTATTTT

d_gene: TRBD2
v_gene: TRBV7-9
j_gene: TRBJ2-3
abundance: NA
CDR3aa: CASSLDGGRNTDTQYF
CDR3nt: TGTGCCAGCAGCTTAGATGGCGGGAGGAACACAGATACGCAGTATTTT

d_gene: TRBD1
v_gene: TRBV3-1
j_gene: TRBJ2-7
abundance: NA
CDR3aa: CASSQQGTANYEQYF
CDR3nt: TGTGCCAGCAGCCAACAGGGGACAGCGAACTACGAGCAGTACTTC

d_gene: TRBD2
v_gene: TRBV3-1
j_gene: TRBJ2-3
abundance: many
CDR3aa: CASSQREGANTQYF
CDR3nt: TGTGCCAGCAGCCAGCGGGAGGGGGCAAATACGCAGTATTTT

d_gene: TRBD1
v_gene: TRBV12-3/TRBV12-4
j_gene: TRBJ1-2
abundance: NA
CDR3aa: CASSFTTGIGGYTF
CDR3nt: TGTGCCAGCAGTTTCACGACAGGGATAGGTGGCTACACCTTC

d_gene: NA
v_gene: TRBV12-3/TRBV12-4
j_gene: TRBJ2-6
abundance: many
CDR3aa: CASSFMRSGANVLTF
CDR3nt: TGTGCCAGCAGTTTCATGCGCTCTGGGGCCAACGTCCTGACTTTC

d_gene: NA
v_gene: TRBV19
j_gene: TRBJ1-4
abundance: few
CDR3aa: CASSEQITNEKLFF
CDR3nt: TGTGCCAGTAGTGAACAGATCACTAATGAAAAACTGTTTTTT

d_gene: NA
v_gene: TRBV7-9
j_gene: TRBJ1-5
abundance: few
CDR3aa: CASTYGGQPQHF
CDR3nt: TGTGCCAGCACCTACGGGGGGCAGCCCCAGCATTTT

d_gene: TRBD2
v_gene: TRBV5-6
j_gene: TRBJ2-3
abundance: many
CDR3aa: CASSLTLAGMNTDTQYF
CDR3nt: TGTGCCAGCAGCCTCACACTAGCGGGCATGAACACAGATACGCAGTATTTT

d_gene: NA
v_gene: TRBV5-1
j_gene: TRBJ2-5
abundance: few
CDR3aa: CASSLGIGTQETQYF
CDR3nt: TGCGCCAGCAGCTTGGGGATTGGGACCCAAGAGACCCAGTACTTC

d_gene: TRBD2
v_gene: TRBV7-8
j_gene: TRBJ2-7
abundance: many
CDR3aa: CASSLGPSGFSSYEQYF
CDR3nt: TGTGCCAGCAGCTTAGGGCCTAGCGGGTTCAGCTCCTACGAGCAGTACTTC

d_gene: TRBD1
v_gene: TRBV3-1
j_gene: TRBJ2-7
abundance: once
CDR3aa: CASSRAPQDRVGEQYF
CDR3nt: TGTGCCAGCAGCCGAGCACCCCAGGACAGGGTTGGCGAGCAGTACTTC

d_gene: NA
v_gene: TRBV29-1
j_gene: TRBJ2-1
abundance: NA
CDR3aa: CSVAVSGMYNEQFF
CDR3nt: TGCAGCGTTGCGGTTTCCGGGATGTACAATGAGCAGTTCTTC

d_gene: NA
v_gene: TRBV5-1
j_gene: TRBJ1-4
abundance: many
CDR3aa: CASSLGQTNEKLFF
CDR3nt: TGCGCCAGCAGCTTGGGGCAGACTAATGAAAAACTGTTTTTT

d_gene: TRBD2
v_gene: TRBV29-1
j_gene: TRBJ2-2
abundance: few
CDR3aa: CSVDTTSGNTGELFF
CDR3nt: TGCAGCGTTGATACGACTAGCGGGAACACCGGGGAGCTGTTTTTT

d_gene: NA
v_gene: TRBV6-2/TRBV6-3
j_gene: TRBJ1-1
abundance: many
CDR3aa: CASSWRVRPNTEAFF
CDR3nt: TGTGCCAGCAGTTGGAGGGTCAGGCCGAACACTGAAGCTTTCTTT

d_gene: TRBD2
v_gene: TRBV20-1
j_gene: TRBJ2-7
abundance: NA
CDR3aa: CSAVPGLGSYEQYF
CDR3nt: TGCAGTGCCGTACCGGGACTAGGTTCCTACGAGCAGTACTTC

d_gene: NA
v_gene: TRBV7-9
j_gene: TRBJ2-3
abundance: many
CDR3aa: CASREAGRSTDTQYF
CDR3nt: TGTGCCAGCAGGGAAGCAGGGAGGAGCACAGATACGCAGTATTTT

d_gene: NA
v_gene: TRBV4-3
j_gene: TRBJ1-4
abundance: many
CDR3aa: CASSQDHLRTTTNEKLFF
CDR3nt: TGCGCCAGCAGCCAAGATCATTTAAGGACTACAACTAATGAAAAACTGTTTTTT

d_gene: TRBD2
v_gene: TRBV24-1
j_gene: TRBJ2-1
abundance: NA
CDR3aa: CATRGTSVTNEQFF
CDR3nt: TGTGCCACCCGGGGGACTAGCGTCACGAATGAGCAGTTCTTC

d_gene: TRBD2
v_gene: TRBV14
j_gene: TRBJ2-5
abundance: NA
CDR3aa: CASSPGLAGQETQYF
CDR3nt: TGTGCCAGCAGCCCGGGACTAGCGGGACAAGAGACCCAGTACTTC

d_gene: TRBD1
v_gene: TRBV7-4
j_gene: TRBJ2-3
abundance: many
CDR3aa: CASSPGTGLTDTQYF
CDR3nt: TGTGCCAGCAGCCCCGGGACAGGGCTCACAGATACGCAGTATTTT

d_gene: NA
v_gene: TRBV29-1
j_gene: TRBJ2-1
abundance: few
CDR3aa: CSTGGDYSYNEQFF
CDR3nt: TGCAGCACCGGGGGCGATTACTCCTACAATGAGCAGTTCTTC

d_gene: TRBD1
v_gene: TRBV9
j_gene: TRBJ1-1
abundance: many
CDR3aa: CASSVDTGGVTEAFF
CDR3nt: TGTGCCAGCAGCGTAGACACAGGGGGCGTCACTGAAGCTTTCTTT

d_gene: NA
v_gene: TRBV14
j_gene: TRBJ2-5
abundance: NA
CDR3aa: CASSMGVVYQETQYF
CDR3nt: TGTGCCAGCAGTATGGGGGTCGTGTACCAAGAGACCCAGTACTTC

d_gene: NA
v_gene: TRBV9
j_gene: TRBJ1-1
abundance: few
CDR3aa: CASSVGGLLNTEAFF
CDR3nt: TGTGCCAGCAGCGTAGGCGGACTGCTGAACACTGAAGCTTTCTTT

d_gene: TRBD1
v_gene: TRBV7-2
j_gene: TRBJ1-5
abundance: many
CDR3aa: CASSRQGSGQPQHF
CDR3nt: TGTGCCAGCAGCCGACAGGGTAGCGGTCAGCCCCAGCATTTT

d_gene: TRBD1
v_gene: TRBV29-1
j_gene: TRBJ1-1
abundance: medium-sized
CDR3aa: CSVDRGNTEAFF
CDR3nt: TGCAGTGTGGACAGGGGAAACACTGAAGCTTTCTTT

d_gene: TRBD1
v_gene: TRBV10-3
j_gene: TRBJ1-1
abundance: NA
CDR3aa: CAISEPQGGNTEAFF
CDR3nt: TGTGCCATCAGTGAACCACAGGGGGGTAACACTGAAGCTTTCTTT